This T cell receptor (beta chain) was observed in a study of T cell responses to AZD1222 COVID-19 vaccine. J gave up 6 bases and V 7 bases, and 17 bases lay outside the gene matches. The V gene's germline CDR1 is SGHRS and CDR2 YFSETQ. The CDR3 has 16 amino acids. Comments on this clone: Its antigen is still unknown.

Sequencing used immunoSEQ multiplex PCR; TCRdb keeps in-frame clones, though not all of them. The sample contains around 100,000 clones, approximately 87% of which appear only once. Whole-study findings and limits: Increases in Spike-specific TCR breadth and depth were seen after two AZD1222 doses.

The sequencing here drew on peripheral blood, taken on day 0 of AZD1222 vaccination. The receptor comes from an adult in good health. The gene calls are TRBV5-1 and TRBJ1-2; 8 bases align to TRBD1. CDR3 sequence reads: CASYTMTGDFLDGYTF. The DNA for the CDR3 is TGCGCCAGCTATACAATGACAGGGGACTTCCTGGATGGCTACACCTTC.